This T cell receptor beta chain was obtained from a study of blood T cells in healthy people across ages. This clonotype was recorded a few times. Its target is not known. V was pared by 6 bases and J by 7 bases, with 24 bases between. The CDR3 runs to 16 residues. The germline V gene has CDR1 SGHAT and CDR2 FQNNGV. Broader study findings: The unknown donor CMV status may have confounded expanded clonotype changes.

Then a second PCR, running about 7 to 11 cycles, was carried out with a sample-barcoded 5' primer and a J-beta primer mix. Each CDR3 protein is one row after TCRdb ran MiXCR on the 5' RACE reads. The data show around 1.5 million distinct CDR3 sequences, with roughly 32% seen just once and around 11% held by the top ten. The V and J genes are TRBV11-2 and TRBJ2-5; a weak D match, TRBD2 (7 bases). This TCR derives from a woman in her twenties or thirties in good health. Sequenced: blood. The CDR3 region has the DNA TGTGCCAGCAGTCCCGCCTTGGGGGCGGGGGTGGGGACCCAGTACTTC. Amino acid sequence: CASSPALGAGVGTQYF.